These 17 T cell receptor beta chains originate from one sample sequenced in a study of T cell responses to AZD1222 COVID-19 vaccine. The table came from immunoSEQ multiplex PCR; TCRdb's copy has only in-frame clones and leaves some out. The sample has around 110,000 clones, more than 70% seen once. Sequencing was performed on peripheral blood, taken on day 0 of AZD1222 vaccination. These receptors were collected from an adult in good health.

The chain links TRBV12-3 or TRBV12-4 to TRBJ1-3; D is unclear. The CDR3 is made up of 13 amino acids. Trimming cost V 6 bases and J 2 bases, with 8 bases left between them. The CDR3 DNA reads TGTGCCAGCAGGACTGGGGCTGGAAACACCATATATTTT. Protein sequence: CASRTGAGNTIYF.

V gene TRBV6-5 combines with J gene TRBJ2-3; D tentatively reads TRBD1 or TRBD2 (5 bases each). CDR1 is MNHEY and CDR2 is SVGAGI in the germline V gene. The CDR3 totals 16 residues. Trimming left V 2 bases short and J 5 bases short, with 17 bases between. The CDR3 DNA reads TGTGCCAGCAGTTACGGGGGACCCCTAGTCAAAGATACGCAGTATTTT. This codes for CASSYGGPLVKDTQYF.

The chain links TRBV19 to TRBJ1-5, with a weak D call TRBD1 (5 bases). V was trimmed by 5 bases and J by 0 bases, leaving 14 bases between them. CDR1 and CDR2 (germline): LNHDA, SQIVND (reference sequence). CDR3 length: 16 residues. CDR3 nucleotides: TGTGCCAGTAGTGTCGGACACGTTTATAGCAATCAGCCCCAGCATTTT. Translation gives CASSVGHVYSNQPQHF.

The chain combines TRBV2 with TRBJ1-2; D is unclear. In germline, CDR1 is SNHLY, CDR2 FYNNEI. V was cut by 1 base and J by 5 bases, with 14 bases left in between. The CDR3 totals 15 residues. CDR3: CASSEDVTPFYGYTF. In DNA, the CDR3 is TGTGCCAGCAGTGAAGACGTTACCCCTTTTTATGGCTACACCTTC.

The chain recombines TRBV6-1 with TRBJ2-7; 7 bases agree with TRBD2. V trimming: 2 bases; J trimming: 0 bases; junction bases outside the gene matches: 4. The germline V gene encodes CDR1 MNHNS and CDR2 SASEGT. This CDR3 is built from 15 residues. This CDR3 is CASSEKGGSSYEQYF. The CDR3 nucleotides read TGTGCCAGCAGTGAAAAAGGCGGGAGCTCCTACGAGCAGTACTTC.

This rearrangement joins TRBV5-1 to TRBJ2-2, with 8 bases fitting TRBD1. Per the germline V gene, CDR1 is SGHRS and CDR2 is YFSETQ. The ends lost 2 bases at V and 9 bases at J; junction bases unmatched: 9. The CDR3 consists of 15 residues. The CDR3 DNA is TGCGCCAGCAGCTTAATAATGACAGGGGCAAGGGAGCTGTTTTTT. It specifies CASSLIMTGARELFF.

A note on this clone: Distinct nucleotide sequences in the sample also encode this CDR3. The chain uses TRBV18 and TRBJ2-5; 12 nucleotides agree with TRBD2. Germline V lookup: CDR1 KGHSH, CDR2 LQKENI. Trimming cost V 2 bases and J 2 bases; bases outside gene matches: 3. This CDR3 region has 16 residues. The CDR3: CASSPSLAGGQETQYF. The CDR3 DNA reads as TGTGCCAGCTCACCATCCCTAGCGGGAGGGCAAGAGACCCAGTACTTC.

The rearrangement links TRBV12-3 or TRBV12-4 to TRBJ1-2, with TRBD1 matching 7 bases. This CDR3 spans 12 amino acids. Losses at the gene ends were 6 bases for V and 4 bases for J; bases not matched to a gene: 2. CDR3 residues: CASRNRGYGYTF. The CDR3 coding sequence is TGTGCCAGCAGGAACAGGGGCTATGGCTACACCTTC.

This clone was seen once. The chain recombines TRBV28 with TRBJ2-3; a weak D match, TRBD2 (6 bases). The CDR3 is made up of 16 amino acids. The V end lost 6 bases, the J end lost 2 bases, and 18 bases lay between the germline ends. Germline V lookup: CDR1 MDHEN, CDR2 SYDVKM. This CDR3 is CASSLTWGELTDTQYF. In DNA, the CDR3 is TGTGCCAGCAGCTTAACATGGGGGGAGCTCACAGATACGCAGTATTTT.

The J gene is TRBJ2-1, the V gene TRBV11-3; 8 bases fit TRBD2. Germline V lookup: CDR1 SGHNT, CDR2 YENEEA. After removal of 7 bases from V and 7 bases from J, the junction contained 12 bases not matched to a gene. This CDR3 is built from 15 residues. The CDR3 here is CASKLIAGRGNEQFF. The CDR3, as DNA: TGTGCCAGCAAGCTTATAGCGGGAAGAGGGAATGAGCAGTTCTTC.

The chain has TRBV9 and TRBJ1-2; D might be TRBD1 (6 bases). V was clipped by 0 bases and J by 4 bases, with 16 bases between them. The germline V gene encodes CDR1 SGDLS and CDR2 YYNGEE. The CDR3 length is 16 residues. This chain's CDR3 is CASSVAPGEVVYGYTF. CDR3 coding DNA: TGTGCCAGCAGCGTAGCTCCAGGGGAGGTGGTCTATGGCTACACCTTC.

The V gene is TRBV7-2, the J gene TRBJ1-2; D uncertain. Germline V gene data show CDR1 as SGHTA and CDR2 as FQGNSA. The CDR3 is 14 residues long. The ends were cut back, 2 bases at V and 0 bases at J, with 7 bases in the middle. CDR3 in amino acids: CASSLFEANYGYTF. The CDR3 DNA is TGTGCCAGCAGCTTATTTGAGGCTAACTATGGCTACACCTTC.

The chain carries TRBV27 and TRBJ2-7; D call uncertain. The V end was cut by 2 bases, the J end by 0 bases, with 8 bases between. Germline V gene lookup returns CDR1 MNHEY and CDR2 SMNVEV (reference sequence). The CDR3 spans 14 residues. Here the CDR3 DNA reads TGTGCCAGCAGTTTACTCCCTCGCTCCTACGAGCAGTACTTC. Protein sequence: CASSLLPRSYEQYF.

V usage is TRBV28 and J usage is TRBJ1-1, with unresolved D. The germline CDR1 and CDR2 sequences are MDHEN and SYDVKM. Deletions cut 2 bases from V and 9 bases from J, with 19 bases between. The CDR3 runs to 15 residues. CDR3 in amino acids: CASSLGTRSWEKAFF. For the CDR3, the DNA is TGTGCCAGCAGTTTAGGTACTAGGTCTTGGGAAAAAGCTTTCTTT.

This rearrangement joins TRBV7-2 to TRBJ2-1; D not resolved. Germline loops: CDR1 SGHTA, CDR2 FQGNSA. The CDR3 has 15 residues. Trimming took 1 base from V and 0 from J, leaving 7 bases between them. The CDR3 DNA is TGTGCCAGCAGCTTAGAGGGTAGCTCCTACAATGAGCAGTTCTTC. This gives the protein CASSLEGSSYNEQFF.

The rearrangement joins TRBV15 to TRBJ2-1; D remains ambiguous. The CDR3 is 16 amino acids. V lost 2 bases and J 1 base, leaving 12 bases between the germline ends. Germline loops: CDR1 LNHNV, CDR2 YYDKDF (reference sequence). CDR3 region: CATSRSYMESYNEQFF. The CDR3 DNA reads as TGTGCCACCAGCAGATCATACATGGAATCCTACAATGAGCAGTTCTTC.

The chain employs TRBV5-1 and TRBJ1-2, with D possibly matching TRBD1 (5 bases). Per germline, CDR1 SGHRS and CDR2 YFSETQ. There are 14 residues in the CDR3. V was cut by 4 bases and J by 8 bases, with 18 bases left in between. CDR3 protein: CASSPDTGVRGYTF. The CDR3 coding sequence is TGCGCCAGCAGCCCGGACACTGGAGTCCGGGGCTACACCTTC.